The entry below gives a single T cell receptor beta chain sequence along with its context. Its cognate antigen is unknown. The germline V gene encodes CDR1 MDHEN and CDR2 SYDVKM. The CDR3 covers 17 residues. V lost 4 bases, J lost 1 base, and 9 bases stayed unmatched. These data come from a study of shared clonotypes between healthy human individuals. General study results and limits: Clonotype sharing among donors likely depends on sequencing depth. What naive subsets generally showed was a larger estimated richness than memory subsets showed.

Naive CD8 cells, CD45RO-negative and positively selected for CCR7, excluded terminally differentiated effector memory CD45RA+ cells. Replicate PCRs from sorted subsets contained roughly 190 ng DNA, which is around 30,000 T cell genomes. The table came from immunoSEQ multiplex PCR; TCRdb's copy has only in-frame clones and leaves some out. The repertoire includes around 1,900,000 clones, just under 95% of them detected once, and around 1.7% sits in the top ten. The receptor comes from a young man in good health. Some clones in this sample may be carry-over from other donors' samples. The V and J genes are TRBV28 and TRBJ1-5; TRBD1 matches 8 bases. The material sequenced was naive CD8+ T cells from PBMCs. The CDR3 nucleotides are TGTGCCAGCAGTTCGCCGTACCGGACAGGGAGCAATCAGCCCCAGCATTTT. Translation: CASSSPYRTGSNQPQHF.